A single sample is the source of the 27 T cell receptor beta chains below, sequenced in a study of T cell responses to AZD1222 COVID-19 vaccine. Assay used: immunoSEQ multiplex PCR; TCRdb lists only in-frame clones, some missing. Counted here are about 130,000 clones, 90% to 95% occurring once; the ten biggest clones make up approximately 3.4%. The sample here was peripheral blood, taken on day 0 of AZD1222 vaccination. Receptor source: an adult in good health.

The chain carries TRBV6-4 and TRBJ2-2, with 11 bases identical to TRBD2. The ends lost 4 bases at V and 7 bases at J; junction bases unmatched: 5. Per the germline V gene, CDR1 is MRHNA and CDR2 is SNTAGT. CDR3 length: 15 amino acids. CDR3 bases: TGTGCCAGCAGTGCCGGGACTAGCGGCCACGGGGAGCTGTTTTTT. This gives the protein CASSAGTSGHGELFF.

The V gene is TRBV12-3 or TRBV12-4, the J gene TRBJ1-2; D is ambiguous. V shed 4 bases and J shed 4 bases, with 4 bases lying between them. The CDR3 length is 11 residues. CDR3 bases: TGTGCCAGCAGTTCGATCTATGGCTACACCTTC. Its translation is CASSSIYGYTF.

This chain joins TRBV28 and TRBJ2-3; 7 bases agree with TRBD2. CDR1 MDHEN and CDR2 SYDVKM come from the germline V gene. The CDR3 loop spans 16 amino acids. J gave up 0 bases and V 1 base, and 4 bases lay outside the gene matches. CDR3 residues: CASSLSPSGSTDTQYF. In nucleotides, the CDR3 is TGTGCCAGCAGTTTATCCCCTAGCGGAAGCACAGATACGCAGTATTTT.

The CDR3 spells CASSRRRSEKLFF. The DNA of the CDR3 is TGTGCCAGCAGTAGGAGGAGGAGTGAAAAACTGTTTTTT. The chain carries TRBV27 and TRBJ1-4; D is uncertain. Germline CDR1 MNHEY, CDR2 SMNVEV (reference sequence). The CDR3 contains 13 residues. V lost 5 bases and J lost 7, with 11 bases in between.

J is TRBJ2-7 and V is TRBV6-5; D not certain. CDR1 and CDR2 (germline): MNHEY, SVGAGI. The CDR3 is made up of 13 amino acids. Trimming took off 4 bases at V and 6 bases at J, with 13 bases between the two ends. The CDR3 protein is CASSSSWVTEQYF. The CDR3 region has the DNA TGTGCCAGCAGTTCTAGTTGGGTCACCGAGCAGTACTTC.

The chain employs TRBV6-5 and TRBJ2-3; D is undetermined. Germline loops: CDR1 MNHEY, CDR2 SVGAGI. This CDR3 is 15 amino acids long. Trimming left V 4 bases short and J 4 bases short, with 15 bases between. The CDR3 spells CASSSPRTQADTQYF. CDR3 coding DNA: TGTGCCAGCAGTTCCCCCAGAACGCAGGCAGATACGCAGTATTTT.

Only one count was recorded for this clone. This rearrangement joins TRBV9 to TRBJ2-1; weak D call: TRBD2 (5 bases). Trimming stripped 3 bases from V and 0 bases from J, with 13 bases between. The CDR3 consists of 16 residues. CDR1 and CDR2 from the germline V gene are SGDLS and YYNGEE. Written as DNA, the CDR3 is TGTGCCAGCAGCGCCCCTCGGGAAAGCTCCTACAATGAGCAGTTCTTC. The encoded protein is CASSAPRESSYNEQFF. Based on the CDR3 plus reference TRBV9 and TRBJ2-1, the full variable domain is DSGVTQTPKHLITATGQRVTLRCSPRSGDLSVYWYQQSLDQGLQFLIQYYNGEERAKGNILERFSAQQFPDLHSELNLSSLELGDSALYFCASSAPRESSYNEQFFGPGTRLTVL.

The chain is built from TRBV15 and TRBJ1-3, with TRBD1 identical over 8 bases. The germline gives CDR1 LNHNV, CDR2 YYDKDF (reference sequence). Trimming cost V 2 bases and J 3 bases; bases outside gene matches: 6. This CDR3 contains 16 residues. The CDR3 loop reads CATSRRGGTGGNTIYF. The CDR3 coding sequence is TGTGCCACCAGCAGACGAGGAGGGACAGGTGGAAACACCATATATTTT.

The chain recombines TRBV30 with TRBJ1-2; weak D call: TRBD1 (6 bases). The CDR3 has 14 residues. Germline lookup yields CDR1 GTSNPN and CDR2 SVGIG (reference sequence). Trimming took off 5 bases at V and 2 bases at J, with 15 bases between the two ends. The CDR3 sequence: CAWRQGSLNYGYTF. Written as DNA, the CDR3 is TGTGCCTGGCGTCAGGGGTCATTAAACTATGGCTACACCTTC.

The chain links TRBV19 to TRBJ1-3, with D maybe TRBD1 (5 bases). CDR3 size: 14 residues. Between the trimmed V and J ends, which lost 3 bases and 3 bases, there was a span of 9 bases. The germline CDR1 and CDR2 sequences are LNHDA and SQIVND (reference sequence). CDR3 in DNA: TGTGCCAGTAGTATCGGGGACCTTGGAAACACCATATATTTT. Its translation: CASSIGDLGNTIYF.

V is TRBV27 and J is TRBJ2-7; possible D gene TRBD1, 5 bases. This CDR3 spans 14 amino acids. V shed 6 bases and J shed 5 bases, with 17 bases lying between them. The V gene's germline CDR1 is MNHEY and CDR2 SMNVEV (reference sequence). The CDR3 DNA sequence: TGTGCCAGCAGCCTCACCAGGGTGACAGACGAGCAGTACTTC. Translating gives CASSLTRVTDEQYF.

This rearrangement joins TRBV4-1 to TRBJ2-2, with D hard to call. Germline CDR1 is MGHRA and CDR2 is YSYEKL. V gave up 0 bases and J gave up 4 bases, with 6 bases separating them. The CDR3 is 14 amino acids. The CDR3 coding sequence is TGCGCCAGCAGCCAAGAACCACGCACCGGGGAGCTGTTTTTT. This gives the protein CASSQEPRTGELFF.

The chain has TRBV3-1 (or the pseudogene TRBV3-2) and TRBJ2-5; tentatively, D is TRBD1 (5 bases). Germline V gene sequence: CDR1 LGHDT, CDR2 YNNKEL (reference sequence). Trimming took off 5 bases at V and 3 bases at J, with 16 bases between the two ends. This CDR3 region has 15 residues. The CDR3 DNA sequence: TGTGCCAGCAGCTCATCTTCAGGACAAAAAGAGACCCAGTACTTC. Protein product: CASSSSSGQKETQYF.

V is TRBV30 and J is TRBJ2-3; TRBD2 aligns across 9 bases. The ends lost 1 base at V and 0 bases at J; junction bases unmatched: 5. The CDR3 is made up of 16 amino acids. Per the germline V gene, CDR1 is GTSNPN and CDR2 is SVGIG (reference sequence). The CDR3 DNA reads TGTGCCTGGAGTGCAGGACTAGCGCTTAGCACAGATACGCAGTATTTT. It encodes CAWSAGLALSTDTQYF.

This clone was counted only a few times. V usage is TRBV30 and J usage is TRBJ1-1; D uncertain. Trimming cost V 3 bases and J 1 base, with 9 bases left between them. There are 13 residues in the CDR3. Per germline, CDR1 GTSNPN and CDR2 SVGIG (reference sequence). The CDR3 coding sequence is TGTGCCTGGAGAAGGTCTCAGAACACTGAAGCTTTCTTT. Translating gives CAWRRSQNTEAFF.

The V gene is TRBV19, the J gene TRBJ1-1, with a weak D call TRBD1 (6 bases). V was shortened by 4 bases and J by 4 bases, with 13 bases between the two germline ends. Germline CDR1 LNHDA, CDR2 SQIVND (reference sequence). CDR3 size: 14 residues. The CDR3 coding sequence is TGTGCCAGTAGTACCCGGGGGGCGGGCACTGAAGCTTTCTTT. Translated, it gives CASSTRGAGTEAFF.

This chain links TRBV24-1 with TRBJ2-7; D remains unclear. CDR3 size: 12 residues. Germline CDR1 is KGHDR and CDR2 is SFDVKD. V gave up 9 bases and J gave up 3 bases, with 11 bases separating them. CDR3 region: CATPSPFYEQYF. The CDR3 nucleotides are TGTGCCACCCCGTCCCCTTTCTACGAGCAGTACTTC.

V is TRBV2 and J is TRBJ1-4, with 7 bases aligning to TRBD1. Germline CDR1 reads SNHLY; CDR2 reads FYNNEI. After removal of 6 bases from V and 0 bases from J, the junction contained 4 bases not matched to a gene. CDR3 length: 15 residues. CDR3 sequence reads: CASRGTVATNEKLFF. DNA of the CDR3: TGTGCCAGCAGAGGGACAGTTGCAACTAATGAAAAACTGTTTTTT.

This clone was seen more than once but under ten times. The chain joins TRBV7-2 to TRBJ2-3; D could derive from TRBD1 or TRBD2 (8 bases each). The CDR3 consists of 13 residues. The germline gives CDR1 SGHTA, CDR2 FQGNSA. CDR3 amino acids: CSTGAGGGDTQYF. As DNA, the CDR3 is TGTTCGACAGGGGCGGGAGGCGGAGATACGCAGTATTTT.

The CDR3 nucleotides are TGTGCCAGCAGTAGCCGGGGGGCTAATGGCTACACCTTC. Its protein product is CASSSRGANGYTF. The chain combines TRBV25-1 with TRBJ1-2, with a tentative D call TRBD1 (6 bases). CDR1 is MGHDK and CDR2 is SYGVNS in the germline V gene. Trimming stripped 5 bases from V and 6 bases from J, with 13 bases between. The CDR3 is made up of 13 amino acids.

The chain carries TRBV2 and TRBJ1-6, with D possibly TRBD1 on 6 matching bases. Germline V gives CDR1 SNHLY, CDR2 FYNNEI. V gave up 8 bases and J gave up 6 bases, with 8 bases separating them. This CDR3 is 12 amino acids long. CDR3 in DNA: TGTGCCAGCGGCAGGGGTAATTCACCCCTCCACTTT. This translates into CASGRGNSPLHF. Full variable domain (remainder filled in from reference TRBV2 and TRBJ1-6): EPEVTQTPSHQVTQMGQEVILRCVPISNHLYFYWYRQILGQKVEFLVSFYNNEISEKSEIFDDQFSVERPDGSNFTLKIRSTKLEDSAMYFCASGRGNSPLHFGNGTRLTVT.

This chain joins TRBV19 and TRBJ2-7; D call uncertain. V dropped 6 bases and J dropped 5 bases, with 20 bases sitting between them. CDR3 length: 15 residues. Germline CDR1 is LNHDA and CDR2 is SQIVND (reference sequence). In DNA form, the CDR3 reads TGTGCCAGTAGACTCACACTCCGACTGGGTAACGAGCAGTACTTC. This translates into CASRLTLRLGNEQYF.

The V call is TRBV9, the J call TRBJ1-4; maybe TRBD1 (6 bases). From germline, CDR1 is SGDLS and CDR2 YYNGEE. Trimming shortened V by 1 base and J by 8 bases, and 12 bases separated the two germline ends. CDR3 length equals 14 residues. CDR3 DNA sequence: TGTGCCAGCAGCGTACCGGGGGCTGGGGAAAAACTGTTTTTT. Translated, it gives CASSVPGAGEKLFF.

The chain joins TRBV28 to TRBJ2-1, with 7 bases fitting TRBD2. The CDR3 loop spans 15 amino acids. Germline V lookup: CDR1 MDHEN, CDR2 SYDVKM. The V gene end was trimmed by 7 bases and the J gene end by 4 bases; junction bases not matched to a gene: 10. This CDR3 is CASNEASGAYNEQFF. The DNA for the CDR3 is TGTGCCAGCAACGAGGCTAGCGGAGCTTACAATGAGCAGTTCTTC.

The CDR3 nucleotides read TGTGCCAGTAGTATGCAGACCACGGGCGGCTACACCTTC. It encodes CASSMQTTGGYTF. V is TRBV19 and J is TRBJ1-2; D is undetermined. CDR3 length: 13 amino acids. Germline assignment: CDR1 LNHDA and CDR2 SQIVND (reference sequence). Between the trimmed V and J ends, which lost 3 bases and 8 bases, there was a span of 13 bases.

The J gene is TRBJ2-3, the V gene TRBV6-1, with TRBD2 matching over 8 bases. In germline, CDR1 is MNHNS, CDR2 SASEGT. The CDR3 totals 14 residues. With 3 bases clipped from V and 1 base from J, the junction kept 0 bases outside the gene matches. The CDR3 sequence is CASSEREGTDTQYF. The CDR3 nucleotides read TGTGCCAGCAGTGAGCGGGAGGGCACAGATACGCAGTATTTT.

The gene calls are TRBV7-2 and TRBJ1-4, with 9 nucleotides matching TRBD1. Trimming removed 1 base from V and 7 bases from J; junction bases left unmatched: 10. The V gene's germline CDR1 is SGHTA and CDR2 FQGNSA. This CDR3 has 17 residues. The CDR3 loop reads CASSLVSDRGSGEKLFF. In DNA, the CDR3 is TGTGCCAGCAGCTTAGTTTCCGACAGGGGGAGTGGTGAAAAACTGTTTTTT.